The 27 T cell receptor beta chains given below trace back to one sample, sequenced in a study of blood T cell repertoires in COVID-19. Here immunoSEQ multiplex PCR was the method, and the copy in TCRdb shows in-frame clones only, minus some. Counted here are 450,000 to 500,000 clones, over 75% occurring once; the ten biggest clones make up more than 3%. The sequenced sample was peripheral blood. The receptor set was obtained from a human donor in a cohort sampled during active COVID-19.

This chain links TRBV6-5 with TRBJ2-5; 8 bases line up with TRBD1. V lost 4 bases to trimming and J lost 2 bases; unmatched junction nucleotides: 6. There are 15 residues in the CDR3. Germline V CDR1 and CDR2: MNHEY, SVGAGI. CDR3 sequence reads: CASSSSHRGQETQYF. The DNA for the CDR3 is TGTGCCAGCAGTTCCTCCCACAGGGGGCAAGAGACCCAGTACTTC.

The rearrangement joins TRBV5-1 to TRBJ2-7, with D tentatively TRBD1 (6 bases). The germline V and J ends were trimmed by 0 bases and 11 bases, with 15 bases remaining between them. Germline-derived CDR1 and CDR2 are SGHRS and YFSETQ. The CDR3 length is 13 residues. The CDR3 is CASSLGDTGTKYF. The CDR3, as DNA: TGCGCCAGCAGCTTGGGGGACACTGGTACGAAGTACTTC.

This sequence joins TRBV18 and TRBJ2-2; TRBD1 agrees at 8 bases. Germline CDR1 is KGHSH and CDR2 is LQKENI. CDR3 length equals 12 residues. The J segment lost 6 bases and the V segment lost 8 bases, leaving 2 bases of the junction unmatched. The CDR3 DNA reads TGTGCCAGCGCGACAGGGGCCGGGGAGCTGTTTTTT. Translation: CASATGAGELFF.

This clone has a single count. The CDR3 sequence: CASSLDRGPTGELFF. In DNA form, the CDR3 reads TGTGCCAGCAGCTTGGACAGGGGGCCCACCGGGGAGCTGTTTTTT. The V and J genes are TRBV5-8 and TRBJ2-2, with 9 bases fitting TRBD1. This CDR3 contains 15 residues. Germline values: CDR1 SGHTS, CDR2 YDEGEE. J was trimmed by 4 bases and V by 0 bases; bases with no gene match: 1.

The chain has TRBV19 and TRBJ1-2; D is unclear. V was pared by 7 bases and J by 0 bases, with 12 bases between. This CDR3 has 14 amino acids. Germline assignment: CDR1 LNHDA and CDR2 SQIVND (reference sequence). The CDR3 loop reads CASTPAGTNYGYTF. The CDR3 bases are TGTGCCAGTACCCCCGCCGGGACTAACTATGGCTACACCTTC.

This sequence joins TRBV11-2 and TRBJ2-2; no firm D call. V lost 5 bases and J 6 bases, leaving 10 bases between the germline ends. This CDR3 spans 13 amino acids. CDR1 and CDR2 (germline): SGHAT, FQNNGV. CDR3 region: CASSQSQAGELFF. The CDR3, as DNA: TGTGCCAGCAGCCAAAGCCAGGCCGGGGAGCTGTTTTTT.

CDR3 sequence: CASSVGGLTDTQYF. CDR3 sequence (DNA): TGTGCCAGCAGCGTAGGGGGTCTCACAGATACGCAGTATTTT. The chain recombines TRBV5-6 with TRBJ2-3; possible D gene TRBD1, 6 bases. Germline CDR1 is SGHDT and CDR2 is YYEEEE. V lost 4 bases and J lost 2, with 11 bases in between. The CDR3 totals 14 residues.

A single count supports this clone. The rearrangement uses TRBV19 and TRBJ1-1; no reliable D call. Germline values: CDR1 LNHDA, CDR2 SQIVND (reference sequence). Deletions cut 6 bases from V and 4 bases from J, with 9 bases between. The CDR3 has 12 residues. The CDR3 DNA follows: TGTGCCAGTAGCAAGTTGAGCACTGAAGCTTTCTTT. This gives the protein CASSKLSTEAFF.

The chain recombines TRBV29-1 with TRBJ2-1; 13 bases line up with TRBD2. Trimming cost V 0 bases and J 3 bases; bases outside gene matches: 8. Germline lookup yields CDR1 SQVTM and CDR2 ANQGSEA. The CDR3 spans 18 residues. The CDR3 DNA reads TGCAGCGTTGAAGATGCCGCCTGGACTAGCGGGAGCTACAATGAGCAGTTCTTC. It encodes CSVEDAAWTSGSYNEQFF.

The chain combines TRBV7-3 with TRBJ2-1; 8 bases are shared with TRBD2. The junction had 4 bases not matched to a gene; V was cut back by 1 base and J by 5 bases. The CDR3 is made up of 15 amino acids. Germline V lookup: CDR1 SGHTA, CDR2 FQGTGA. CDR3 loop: CASSLSGTRNNEQFF. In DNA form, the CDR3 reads TGTGCCAGCAGCTTAAGTGGGACTAGAAACAATGAGCAGTTCTTC.

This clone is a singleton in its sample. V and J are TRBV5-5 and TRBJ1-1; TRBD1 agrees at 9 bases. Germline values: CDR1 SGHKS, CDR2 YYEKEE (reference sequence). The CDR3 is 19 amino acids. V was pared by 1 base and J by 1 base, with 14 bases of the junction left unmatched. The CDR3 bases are TGTGCCAGCAGCTTGTCCGGGTACGGGACAGGGACATCGAACACTGAAGCTTTCTTT. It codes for CASSLSGYGTGTSNTEAFF.

CDR3: CASRPGQVNTEAFF. CDR3 coding DNA: TGTGCCAGCAGACCGGGACAGGTCAACACTGAAGCTTTCTTT. This chain joins TRBV6-5 and TRBJ1-1; the match to TRBD1 covers 8 bases. V trimming: 6 bases; J trimming: 2 bases; junction bases outside the gene matches: 5. Germline CDR1 reads MNHEY; CDR2 reads SVGAGI. CDR3 length: 14 residues.

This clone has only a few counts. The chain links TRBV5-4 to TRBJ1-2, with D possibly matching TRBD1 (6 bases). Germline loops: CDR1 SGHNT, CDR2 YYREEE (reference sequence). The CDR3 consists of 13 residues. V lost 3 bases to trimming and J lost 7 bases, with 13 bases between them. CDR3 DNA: TGTGCCAGCAGCTCCCCAGGGGCTCGTGGCTACACCTTC. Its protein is CASSSPGARGYTF.

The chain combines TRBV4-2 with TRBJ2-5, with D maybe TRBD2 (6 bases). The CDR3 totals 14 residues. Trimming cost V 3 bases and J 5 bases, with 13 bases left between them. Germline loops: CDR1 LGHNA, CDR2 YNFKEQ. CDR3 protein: CASSQASADETQYF. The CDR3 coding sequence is TGTGCCAGCAGCCAGGCTAGCGCCGATGAGACCCAGTACTTC.

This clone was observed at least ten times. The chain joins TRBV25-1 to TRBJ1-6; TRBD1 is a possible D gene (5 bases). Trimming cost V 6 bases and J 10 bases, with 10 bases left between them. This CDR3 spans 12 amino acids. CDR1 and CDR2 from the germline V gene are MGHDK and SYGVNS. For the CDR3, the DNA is TGTGCCAGCAGCCAGGGTAGATCACCCCTCCACTTT. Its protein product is CASSQGRSPLHF. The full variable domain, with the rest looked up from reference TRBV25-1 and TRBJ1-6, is EADIYQTPRYLVIGTGKKITLECSQTMGHDKMYWYQQDPGMELHLIHYSYGVNSTEKGDLSSESTVSRIRTEHFPLTLESARPSHTSQYLCASSQGRSPLHFGNGTRLTVT.

Here the CDR3 DNA reads TGTGCCAGCAGTCCCCGACAGGGTACCGGGGAGCTGTTTTTT. Translated: CASSPRQGTGELFF. The rearrangement links TRBV27 to TRBJ2-2; 7 positions match TRBD1. CDR3 length: 14 residues. V lost 5 bases to trimming and J lost 5 bases; unmatched junction nucleotides: 5. In germline, CDR1 is MNHEY, CDR2 SMNVEV (reference sequence).

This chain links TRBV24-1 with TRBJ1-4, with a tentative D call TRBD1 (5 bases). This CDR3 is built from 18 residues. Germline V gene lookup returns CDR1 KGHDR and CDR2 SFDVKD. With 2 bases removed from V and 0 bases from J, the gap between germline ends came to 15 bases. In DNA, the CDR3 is TGTGCCACCAGTGATTCCGGGTTACAGGTAGCAACTAATGAAAAACTGTTTTTT. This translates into CATSDSGLQVATNEKLFF.

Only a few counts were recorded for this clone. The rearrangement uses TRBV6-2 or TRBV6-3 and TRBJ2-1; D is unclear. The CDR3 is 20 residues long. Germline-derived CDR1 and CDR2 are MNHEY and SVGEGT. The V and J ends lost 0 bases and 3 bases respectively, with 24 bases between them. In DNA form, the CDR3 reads TGTGCCAGCAGTTACTCCCCCACCAGACGGAGCCCCCTTAGCTACAATGAGCAGTTCTTC. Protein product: CASSYSPTRRSPLSYNEQFF.

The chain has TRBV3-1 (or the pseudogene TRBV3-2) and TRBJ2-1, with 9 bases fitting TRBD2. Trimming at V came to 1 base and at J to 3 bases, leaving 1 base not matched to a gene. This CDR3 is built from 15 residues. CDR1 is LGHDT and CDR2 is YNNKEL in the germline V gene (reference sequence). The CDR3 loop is CASSQGAGGYNEQFF. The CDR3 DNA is TGTGCCAGCAGCCAAGGAGCGGGAGGCTACAATGAGCAGTTCTTC.

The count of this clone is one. CDR3 sequence (DNA): TGTGCCAGAAACTGGGGGCCCCAGGGTGGGGCCAACGTCCTGACTTTC. It encodes CARNWGPQGGANVLTF. The chain carries TRBV5-3 and TRBJ2-6, with D tentatively TRBD1 (6 bases). Being an ORF, TRBV5-3 has a function that is uncertain. The CDR3 is 16 amino acids. V was shortened by 6 bases and J by 3 bases, with 16 bases between the two germline ends.

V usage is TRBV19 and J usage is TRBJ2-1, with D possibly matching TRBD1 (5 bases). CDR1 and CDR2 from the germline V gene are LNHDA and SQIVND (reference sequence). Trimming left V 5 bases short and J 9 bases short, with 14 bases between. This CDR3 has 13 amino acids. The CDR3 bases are TGTGCCAGTAGTCAGGGCTCCACAGGTGAGCAGTTCTTC. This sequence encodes CASSQGSTGEQFF.

The CDR3 DNA sequence: TGTGCCAGCACGCCGGTCAGGGGGGCAGGCCAGCCCCAGCATTTT. This sequence encodes CASTPVRGAGQPQHF. The rearrangement links TRBV2 to TRBJ1-5; the match to TRBD1 covers 7 bases. The CDR3 totals 15 residues. Trimming at V came to 7 bases and at J to 7 bases, leaving 13 bases not matched to a gene. Germline CDR1 is SNHLY and CDR2 is FYNNEI.

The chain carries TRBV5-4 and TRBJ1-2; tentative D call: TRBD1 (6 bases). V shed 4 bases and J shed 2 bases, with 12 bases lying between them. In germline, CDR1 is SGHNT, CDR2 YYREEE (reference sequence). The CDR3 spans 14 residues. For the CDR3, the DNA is TGTGCCAGCAGCGCCAGGGGAGCCAACTATGGCTACACCTTC. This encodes CASSARGANYGYTF.

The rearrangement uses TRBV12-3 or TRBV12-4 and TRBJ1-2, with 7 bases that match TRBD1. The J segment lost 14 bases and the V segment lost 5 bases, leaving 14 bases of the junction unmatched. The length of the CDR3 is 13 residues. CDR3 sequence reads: CASSPTTGNNPTF. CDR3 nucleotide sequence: TGTGCCAGCAGTCCGACGACAGGGAATAATCCGACCTTC.

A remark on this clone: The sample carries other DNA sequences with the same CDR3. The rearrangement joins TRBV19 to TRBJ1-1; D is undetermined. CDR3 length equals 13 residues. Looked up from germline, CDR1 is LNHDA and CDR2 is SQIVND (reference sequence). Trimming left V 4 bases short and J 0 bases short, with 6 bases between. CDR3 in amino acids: CASSNQMNTEAFF. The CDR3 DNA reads TGTGCCAGTAGTAATCAGATGAACACTGAAGCTTTCTTT.

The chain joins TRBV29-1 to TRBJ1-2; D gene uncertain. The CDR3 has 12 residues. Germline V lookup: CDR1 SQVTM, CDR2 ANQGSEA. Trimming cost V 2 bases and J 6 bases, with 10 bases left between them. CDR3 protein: CSVELQRDGYTF. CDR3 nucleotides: TGCAGCGTTGAACTCCAGAGGGATGGCTACACCTTC. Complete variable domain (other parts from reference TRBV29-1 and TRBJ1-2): SAVISQKPSRDICQRGTSLTIQCQVDSQVTMMFWYRQQPGQSLTLIATANQGSEATYESGFVIDKFPISRPNLTFSTLTVSNMSPEDSSIYLCSVELQRDGYTFGSGTRLTVV.

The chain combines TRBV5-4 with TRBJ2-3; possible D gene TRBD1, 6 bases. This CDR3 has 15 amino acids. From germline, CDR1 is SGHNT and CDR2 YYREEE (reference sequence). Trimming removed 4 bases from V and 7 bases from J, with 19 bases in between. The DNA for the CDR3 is TGTGCCAGCAGCCTCGGTCAGGGGCGCTTAAATACGCAGTATTTT. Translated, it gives CASSLGQGRLNTQYF. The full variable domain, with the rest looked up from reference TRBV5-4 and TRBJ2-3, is ETGVTQSPTHLIKTRGQQVTLRCSSQSGHNTVSWYQQALGQGPQFIFQYYREEENGRGNFPPRFSGLQFPNYSSELNVNALELDDSALYLCASSLGQGRLNTQYFGPGTRLTVL.